Sequencing of this T cell receptor (beta chain) was carried out in a study of OX40 agonist ivuxolimab in advanced cancers. General observations from the study: No antigen was identified for the clonally expanded peripheral T cells.

Some clones are missing from TCRdb's copy, which holds only in-frame ones; the method was immunoSEQ multiplex PCR. The profile shows 55,000 to 95,000 clones, 88% of them singletons. In regard to this clone: The antigen is unknown.

This TCR derives from an adult with an advanced solid tumor such as melanoma, head and neck, liver or kidney cancer. The sequenced sample was CD4+ or CD8+ T cells sorted from blood, obtained in a trial of the OX40 agonist ivuxolimab.

Here the CDR3 reads CASSETSWAYEQYF. The CDR3 DNA is TGTGCCAGCAGTGAAACCTCGTGGGCCTACGAGCAGTACTTC. The chain is built from TRBV2 and TRBJ2-7; unclear D gene. Germline assignment: CDR1 SNHLY and CDR2 FYNNEI. V lost 2 bases and J lost 2, with 10 bases in between. The CDR3 consists of 14 residues.